Below are 24 T cell receptor beta chains sequenced from a single sample in a study of blood T cell repertoires in COVID-19. Assay used: immunoSEQ multiplex PCR; TCRdb lists only in-frame clones, some missing. Of around 160,000 clones in the sample, 86% are singletons; the top ten hold 0.99%. Sequencing was carried out using peripheral blood. Source of these receptors: a man aged 18 to 30 with acute or convalescent COVID-19.

CDR3 DNA: TGTGCCAGTCCCCCTCGGGACAGGGGCTACGAGCAGTACGTC. Protein product: CASPPRDRGYEQYV. V gene TRBV19 combines with J gene TRBJ2-7; 10 nucleotides line up with TRBD1. The CDR3 has 14 amino acids. J lost 3 bases, V lost 8 bases, and 7 bases had no gene match. Germline V gene data show CDR1 as LNHDA and CDR2 as SQIVND (reference sequence).

The rearrangement joins TRBV7-9 to TRBJ1-4, with TRBD1 matching over 7 bases. Germline V gives CDR1 SEHNR, CDR2 FQNEAQ (reference sequence). The CDR3 spans 13 residues. With 3 bases clipped from V and 8 bases from J, the junction kept 3 bases outside the gene matches. The CDR3 DNA reads as TGTGCCAGCAGCTTCCCGGACAGGGAAAAACTGTTTTTT. It is translated as CASSFPDREKLFF.

Only a few counts were recorded for this clone. The rearrangement uses TRBV28 and TRBJ2-2; 10 bases map to TRBD1. Germline CDR1 MDHEN, CDR2 SYDVKM. J was trimmed by 4 bases and V by 6 bases; bases with no gene match: 2. The CDR3 covers 14 residues. CDR3 DNA: TGTGCCAGCAGGCGGACAGGGGGCACCGGGGAGCTGTTTTTT. Amino acid sequence: CASRRTGGTGELFF. The whole variable domain, filled in from reference TRBV28 and TRBJ2-2, reads DVKVTQSSRYLVKRTGEKVFLECVQDMDHENMFWYRQDPGLGLRLIYFSYDVKMKEKGDIPEGYSVSREKKERFSLILESASTNQTSMYLCASRRTGGTGELFFGEGSRLTVL.

The V and J genes are TRBV2 and TRBJ1-2; TRBD1 might be the D (6 bases). Germline V lookup: CDR1 SNHLY, CDR2 FYNNEI. There are 15 residues in the CDR3. Trimming removed 6 bases at V and 4 bases at J, with 18 bases between. The CDR3 is CASRPRQEEGYGYTF. The CDR3 DNA reads as TGTGCCAGCAGGCCTCGACAGGAGGAAGGCTATGGCTACACCTTC.

Of note for this clone: Sequence at one end of the junction differs from germline and may be a read error. In nucleotides, the CDR3 is TGTGCCAGCAGCTCGGGCAATAGCGGAGCCTCCCACAATGAGCAGTTCTTC. It yields the protein CASSSGNSGASHNEQFF. This sequence joins TRBV5-4 and TRBJ2-1, with D perhaps matching TRBD2 (6 bases). Germline CDR1 SGHNT, CDR2 YYREEE (reference sequence). The CDR3 runs 17 residues. Combining the CDR3 with reference TRBV5-4 and TRBJ2-1 gives the whole variable domain ETGVTQSPTHLIKTRGQQVTLRCSSQSGHNTVSWYQQALGQGPQFIFQYYREEENGRGNFPPRFSGLQFPNYSSELNVNALELDDSALYLCASSSGNSGASHNEQFFGPGTRLTVL.

The V gene is TRBV7-3, the J gene TRBJ2-3, with 10 bases lining up with TRBD2. V shed 2 bases and J 4 bases; nucleotides not matched to a gene: 3. Germline values: CDR1 SGHTA, CDR2 FQGTGA. The CDR3 is made up of 15 amino acids. CDR3 sequence: CASSLGTSVADTQYF. As DNA, the CDR3 is TGTGCCAGCAGCTTAGGGACTAGCGTGGCAGATACGCAGTATTTT.

The chain couples TRBV6-6 to TRBJ1-1; no firm D call. Deletions cut 0 bases from V and 10 bases from J, with 15 bases between. The CDR3 loop spans 14 amino acids. CDR1 MNHNY and CDR2 SVGAGI come from the germline V gene (reference sequence). This CDR3 reads CASSYSGSIRGAFF. The CDR3 DNA reads TGTGCCAGCAGTTACTCTGGGTCAATACGGGGAGCTTTCTTT.

This chain's CDR3 is CASSLDSMNEKLFF. In nucleotides, the CDR3 is TGTGCCAGCTCTCTCGACAGTATGAATGAAAAACTGTTTTTT. The chain recombines TRBV18 with TRBJ1-4, with D tentatively TRBD1 (5 bases). The CDR3 length is 14 residues. The V and J ends lost 6 bases and 5 bases respectively, with 13 bases between them. Germline V lookup: CDR1 KGHSH, CDR2 LQKENI. The whole variable domain, filled in from reference TRBV18 and TRBJ1-4, reads NAGVMQNPRHLVRRRGQEARLRCSPMKGHSHVYWYRQLPEEGLKFMVYLQKENIIDESGMPKERFSAEFPKEGPSILRIQQVVRGDSAAYFCASSLDSMNEKLFFGSGTQLSVL.

The chain combines TRBV7-3 with TRBJ2-7; D is perhaps TRBD2 (6 bases). CDR1 and CDR2 (germline): SGHTA, FQGTGA. This CDR3 has 14 amino acids. V lost 3 bases and J 6 bases, leaving 15 bases between the germline ends. CDR3 coding DNA: TGTGCCAGCAGCTTGGGGGGAGCTGAGTTCGAGCAGTACTTC. It encodes CASSLGGAEFEQYF. The complete variable domain, with remaining parts taken from reference TRBV7-3 and TRBJ2-7, reads GAGVSQTPSNKVTEKGKYVELRCDPISGHTALYWYRQSLGQGPEFLIYFQGTGAADDSGLPNDRFFAVRPEGSVSTLKIQRTERGDSAVYLCASSLGGAEFEQYFGPGTRLTVT.

The V gene is TRBV12-3 or TRBV12-4, the J gene TRBJ2-3; D perhaps matches TRBD2 (7 bases). The ends were cut back, 0 bases at V and 11 bases at J, with 12 bases in the middle. The CDR3 has 13 amino acids. This CDR3 reads CASSLASGGKQYF. CDR3 bases: TGTGCCAGCAGTTTAGCGTCGGGGGGCAAGCAGTATTTT.

There are a few counts of this clone. This chain joins TRBV12-3 or TRBV12-4 and TRBJ1-5; the D is unclear. V dropped 6 bases and J dropped 6 bases, with 12 bases sitting between them. This CDR3 has 13 residues. The CDR3, as DNA: TGTGCCAGCAGCCGGGAAGCCTCTCAGCCCCAGCATTTT. Encoded protein: CASSREASQPQHF.

V gene TRBV5-1 combines with J gene TRBJ2-7; 12 positions match TRBD1. Germline CDR1 SGHRS, CDR2 YFSETQ. Germline trimming cut 4 bases from V and 6 bases from J; bases unmatched to any gene: 5. There are 14 residues in the CDR3. The CDR3 sequence: CASSQGQGASEQYF. In DNA form, the CDR3 reads TGCGCCAGCAGCCAGGGACAGGGGGCGAGCGAGCAGTACTTC.

The rearrangement uses TRBV6-5 and TRBJ2-3, with a tentative D call TRBD2 (6 bases). Trimming pared 7 bases from V and 2 bases from J, leaving 13 bases between. From germline, CDR1 is MNHEY and CDR2 SVGAGI. This CDR3 has 14 amino acids. The CDR3 sequence is CASIQGLTTDTQYF. The CDR3 coding sequence is TGTGCCAGCATTCAAGGACTAACCACAGATACGCAGTATTTT.

This chain joins TRBV7-2 and TRBJ2-5, with 9 bases aligning to TRBD2. The V gene end was trimmed by 5 bases and the J gene end by 5 bases; junction bases not matched to a gene: 12. The CDR3 length is 16 residues. CDR1 is SGHTA, CDR2 FQGNSA, per germline. CDR3 sequence (DNA): TGTGCCAGCAGCCCACCCGGCGGGGGGGCGGTTGAGACCCAGTACTTC. This gives the protein CASSPPGGGAVETQYF.

This clone was counted a single time. The rearrangement uses TRBV27 and TRBJ1-5; D is unresolved. V was pared by 3 bases and J by 0 bases, with 9 bases between. The CDR3 sequence is 15 residues long. The germline CDR1 and CDR2 sequences are MNHEY and SMNVEV (reference sequence). The CDR3 region has the DNA TGTGCCAGCAGTTTCTCGGGAGGTAGCAATCAGCCCCAGCATTTT. Translating gives CASSFSGGSNQPQHF.

The chain links TRBV7-2 to TRBJ1-5; D possibly corresponds to TRBD1 (6 bases). The CDR3 sequence is 19 residues long. Germline CDR1 is SGHTA and CDR2 is FQGNSA. Trimming took off 2 bases at V and 0 bases at J, with 20 bases between the two ends. The CDR3 sequence is CASSLYRAGAKSSNQPQHF. The CDR3 DNA reads TGTGCCAGCAGCTTATATCGGGCAGGGGCGAAGTCTAGCAATCAGCCCCAGCATTTT.

J is TRBJ1-2 and V is TRBV7-8; 9 bases agree with TRBD1. The CDR3 extends over 15 amino acids. Germline CDR1 SGHVS, CDR2 FQNEAQ. With V trimmed by 5 bases and J by 4 bases, 8 bases remained unmatched. The CDR3 is CASSPGTGWAYGYTF. CDR3 DNA: TGTGCCAGCAGCCCGGGGACAGGGTGGGCCTATGGCTACACCTTC.

The chain has TRBV3-1 (or the pseudogene TRBV3-2) and TRBJ1-6; no firm D call. Trimming took off 8 bases at V and 7 bases at J, with 15 bases between the two ends. Per the germline V gene, CDR1 is LGHDT and CDR2 is YNNKEL (reference sequence). CDR3 length: 14 residues. The chain's CDR3 is CASRGSVGNSPLHF. In DNA, the CDR3 is TGTGCCAGCCGAGGGTCTGTGGGGAATTCACCCCTCCACTTT.

V usage is TRBV11-2 and J usage is TRBJ2-2; D ambiguous. Germline V lookup: CDR1 SGHAT, CDR2 FQNNGV. Trimming left V 2 bases short and J 3 bases short, with 7 bases between. This CDR3 is 14 amino acids long. The CDR3: CASSLKQYTGELFF. CDR3 DNA sequence: TGTGCCAGCAGCTTAAAACAGTACACCGGGGAGCTGTTTTTT. The full variable domain, completed using reference TRBV11-2 and TRBJ2-2, is EAGVAQSPRYKIIEKRQSVAFWCNPISGHATLYWYQQILGQGPKLLIQFQNNGVVDDSQLPKDRFSAERLKGVDSTLKIQPAKLEDSAVYLCASSLKQYTGELFFGEGSRLTVL.

The chain couples TRBV19 to TRBJ2-3; 8 nucleotides line up with TRBD2. Germline V gene sequence: CDR1 LNHDA, CDR2 SQIVND (reference sequence). Unmatched junction bases numbered 5, after V lost 5 bases and J lost 1 base. The CDR3 spans 15 residues. The CDR3 DNA reads TGTGCCAGTAGTCCTCTAGCGGGTCGCACAGATACGCAGTATTTT. Translation gives CASSPLAGRTDTQYF.

The J gene is TRBJ1-4, the V gene TRBV7-8; TRBD1 matches at 10 bases. V lost 3 bases to trimming and J lost 8 bases; unmatched junction nucleotides: 6. This CDR3 is built from 15 residues. Germline V gives CDR1 SGHVS, CDR2 FQNEAQ. This CDR3 reads CASSFSGTGVEKLFF. CDR3 sequence (DNA): TGTGCCAGCAGCTTTTCCGGGACAGGGGTGGAAAAACTGTTTTTT.

The genes are TRBV12-3 or TRBV12-4 and TRBJ2-1; 10 positions agree with TRBD2. The CDR3 has 13 amino acids. Trimming took 6 bases from V and 13 from J; bases not matched to a gene: 9. CDR3 sequence (DNA): TGTGCCAGCAGAAACAAAGCGGGGGGGCTTCAGTTCTTC. Amino acids: CASRNKAGGLQFF.

V is TRBV30 and J is TRBJ2-1; D is unresolved. Trimming shortened V by 4 bases and J by 0 bases, and 13 bases separated the two germline ends. Germline lookup yields CDR1 GTSNPN and CDR2 SVGIG (reference sequence). The CDR3 consists of 15 residues. The CDR3 protein is CAWKVGASSYNEQFF. In DNA form, the CDR3 reads TGTGCCTGGAAGGTAGGAGCGAGCTCCTACAATGAGCAGTTCTTC.

The chain uses TRBV18 and TRBJ1-6; D is possibly TRBD1 (6 bases). This CDR3 has 15 residues. Trimming removed 3 bases from V and 7 bases from J, with 13 bases in between. CDR1 KGHSH and CDR2 LQKENI come from the germline V gene. The CDR3 DNA reads as TGTGCCAGCTCACCGCAAGGGACACCGAATTCACCCCTCCACTTT. This sequence encodes CASSPQGTPNSPLHF.